The 12 T cell receptor beta chains in this list originate from one sample, sequenced in a study of T cell changes during pregnancy in multiple sclerosis. Assay used: immunoSEQ multiplex PCR; TCRdb lists only in-frame clones, some missing. Among tens of thousands of clones listed, roughly 92% were seen once. The material sequenced was CD8+ T cells from peripheral blood mononuclear cells, taken in the second trimester of pregnancy. These receptors came from a female donor with multiple sclerosis, enrolled in a pregnancy study.

The V call is TRBV11-2, the J call TRBJ2-2; 10 bases agree with TRBD2. The CDR3 contains 17 residues. V shed 2 bases and J 8 bases; nucleotides not matched to a gene: 11. Germline lookup yields CDR1 SGHAT and CDR2 FQNNGV. The CDR3 bases are TGTGCCAGCAGCTTATCCCGACTAGCGGGTCCGGGTGGGGAGCTGTTTTTT. It specifies CASSLSRLAGPGGELFF.

This clone was counted a single time. The chain carries TRBV9 and TRBJ1-1, with D perhaps TRBD1 (6 bases). Trimming left V 3 bases short and J 6 bases short, with 15 bases between. Germline CDR1 reads SGDLS; CDR2 reads YYNGEE. There are 14 residues in the CDR3. CDR3 bases: TGTGCCAGCAGCGCGTTTACAGGGAGGGCTGAAGCTTTCTTT. Residues: CASSAFTGRAEAFF.

The chain employs TRBV2 and TRBJ2-7; D is possibly TRBD1 (5 bases). CDR1 is SNHLY and CDR2 is FYNNEI in the germline V gene. The CDR3 totals 14 residues. V gave up 3 bases and J gave up 5 bases, with 14 bases separating them. The CDR3 sequence: CASSESAGFHEQYF. The CDR3 DNA is TGTGCCAGCAGTGAGTCTGCAGGGTTTCACGAGCAGTACTTC.

The chain links TRBV6-5 to TRBJ2-7, with 9 bases aligning to TRBD1. The CDR3 is made up of 14 amino acids. The V segment lost 0 bases and the J segment 3 bases; nucleotides outside the gene matches: 0. Germline loops: CDR1 MNHEY, CDR2 SVGAGI. CDR3 amino acids: CASSYSTGGYEQYF. In DNA, the CDR3 is TGTGCCAGCAGTTACTCGACAGGGGGCTACGAGCAGTACTTC.

The J gene is TRBJ2-1, the V gene TRBV7-3; TRBD2 is a possible D gene (5 bases). The CDR3 contains 14 residues. Germline loops: CDR1 SGHTA, CDR2 FQGTGA. The V gene lost 0 bases and the J gene lost 7 bases, with 10 bases spanning the gap. As DNA, the CDR3 is TGTGCCAGCAGCTTAACCGGCTTAGCGAATGAGCAGTTCTTC. Its translation is CASSLTGLANEQFF. Supplemented by reference TRBV7-3 and TRBJ2-1, the full variable domain reads GAGVSQTPSNKVTEKGKYVELRCDPISGHTALYWYRQSLGQGPEFLIYFQGTGAADDSGLPNDRFFAVRPEGSVSTLKIQRTERGDSAVYLCASSLTGLANEQFFGPGTRLTVL.

This clone appeared a single time. This sequence joins TRBV29-1 and TRBJ2-3; 11 nucleotides agree with TRBD1. Germline CDR1 and CDR2: SQVTM and ANQGSEA. There are 14 residues in the CDR3. Trimming removed 7 bases from V and 3 bases from J; junction bases left unmatched: 6. DNA for the CDR3: TGCAGCGAATCGGGACAGGGGGGGACAGATACGCAGTATTTT. It specifies CSESGQGGTDTQYF.

The chain employs TRBV9 and TRBJ1-1, with a tentative D call TRBD1 (5 bases). V was trimmed by 3 bases and J by 0 bases, leaving 12 bases between them. Germline assignment: CDR1 SGDLS and CDR2 YYNGEE. This CDR3 has 15 amino acids. CDR3 residues: CASSASTDLNTEAFF. CDR3 coding DNA: TGTGCCAGCAGCGCGTCGACAGACTTGAACACTGAAGCTTTCTTT.

The CDR3 is CASSGTGTSGTSSYEQYF. In DNA form, the CDR3 reads TGCGCCAGCAGCGGCACCGGGACTAGCGGGACTAGCTCCTACGAGCAGTACTTC. This chain links TRBV5-1 with TRBJ2-7; 13 bases agree with TRBD2. CDR3 length equals 18 residues. Germline CDR1 is SGHRS and CDR2 is YFSETQ. Losses at the gene ends were 4 bases for V and 0 bases for J; bases not matched to a gene: 10.

The J gene is TRBJ2-1, the V gene TRBV29-1, with 15 bases fitting TRBD2. The germline CDR1 and CDR2 sequences are SQVTM and ANQGSEA. This CDR3 comprises 15 residues. V was clipped by 0 bases and J by 8 bases; unmatched bases: 2. CDR3 sequence reads: CSVEDGTSGRYEQFF. For the CDR3, the DNA is TGCAGCGTTGAAGATGGGACTAGCGGGAGGTATGAGCAGTTCTTC.

V and J are TRBV19 and TRBJ2-7; 7 nucleotides line up with TRBD2. Germline-derived CDR1 and CDR2 are LNHDA and SQIVND (reference sequence). The CDR3 has 15 residues. The trim removed 3 bases at V and 0 bases at J, leaving 5 bases unmatched. CDR3 coding DNA: TGTGCCAGTAGTATGGGCGGGAGTTTCTCCTACGAGCAGTACTTC. Its protein product is CASSMGGSFSYEQYF. Together with reference TRBV19 and TRBJ2-7, the CDR3 gives the full variable domain: DGGITQSPKYLFRKEGQNVTLSCEQNLNHDAMYWYRQDPGQGLRLIYYSQIVNDFQKGDIAEGYSVSREKKESFPLTVTSAQKNPTAFYLCASSMGGSFSYEQYFGPGTRLTVT.

This rearrangement joins TRBV9 to TRBJ1-1, with 10 bases identical to TRBD1. After removal of 3 bases from V and 4 bases from J, the junction contained 6 bases not matched to a gene. The V gene's germline CDR1 is SGDLS and CDR2 YYNGEE. The CDR3 runs 15 residues. This CDR3 is CASSETGGRGTEAFF. Here the CDR3 DNA reads TGTGCCAGCAGCGAGACAGGGGGCCGGGGCACTGAAGCTTTCTTT.

V and J are TRBV2 and TRBJ2-3; 8 bases are shared with TRBD2. Germline V CDR1 and CDR2: SNHLY, FYNNEI. J was trimmed by 6 bases and V by 7 bases; bases with no gene match: 6. The CDR3 has 13 residues. The CDR3 here is CASNPGGWDTQYF. CDR3 nucleotide sequence: TGTGCCAGCAATCCGGGGGGGTGGGATACGCAGTATTTT. Using reference TRBV2 and TRBJ2-3 for the parts outside the CDR3, the full variable domain is EPEVTQTPSHQVTQMGQEVILRCVPISNHLYFYWYRQILGQKVEFLVSFYNNEISEKSEIFDDQFSVERPDGSNFTLKIRSTKLEDSAMYFCASNPGGWDTQYFGPGTRLTVL.